These 21 T cell receptor beta chains were sequenced from one sample in a study of T cells after yellow fever vaccination. Each CDR3 protein is one row after TCRdb ran MiXCR on the 5' RACE reads. This sample yields some 350,000 distinct CDR3 sequences, of which 3.5% to 4.5% are seen a single time; roughly a quarter belongs to the top ten. The source material was PBMCs, sampled 5 days after the yellow fever booster vaccination. The receptors were sampled from a man between 18 and 29 years old who received the YFV17D yellow fever vaccine.

This clonotype showed up many times. The rearrangement joins TRBV20-1 to TRBJ2-1; TRBD1 matches 8 bases. This CDR3 comprises 12 residues. Germline V CDR1 and CDR2: DFQATT, SNEGSKA (reference sequence). Trimming removed 5 bases from V and 5 bases from J; junction bases left unmatched: 2. CDR3 amino acids: CSASTGDNEQFF. CDR3 DNA: TGCAGTGCTTCGACAGGGGACAATGAGCAGTTCTTC.

This clonotype was detected ten times or more. The V call is TRBV9, the J call TRBJ2-5; 9 nucleotides align to TRBD2. V gave up 0 bases and J gave up 1 base; unmatched junction bases: 4. The V gene's germline CDR1 is SGDLS and CDR2 YYNGEE. The CDR3 covers 16 residues. Written as DNA, the CDR3 is TGTGCCAGCAGCGTAGGGGGTAGCGGGGGCCAAGAGACCCAGTACTTC. It translates to CASSVGGSGGQETQYF.

This clonotype has only a few counts. The V call is TRBV24-1, the J call TRBJ2-1; D not resolved. CDR1 KGHDR and CDR2 SFDVKD come from the germline V gene. The length of the CDR3 is 16 residues. V lost 2 bases to trimming and J lost 3 bases, with 13 bases between them. The CDR3 sequence: CATSDSAPQRYNEQFF. For the CDR3, the DNA is TGTGCCACCAGTGATTCTGCCCCTCAACGCTACAATGAGCAGTTCTTC.

A few counts support this clonotype. This sequence joins TRBV7-2 and TRBJ2-1, with 9 bases lining up with TRBD2. Germline CDR1 reads SGHTA; CDR2 reads FQGNSA. The CDR3 loop spans 15 amino acids. The V segment lost 5 bases and the J segment 6 bases; nucleotides outside the gene matches: 8. The DNA of the CDR3 is TGTGCCAGCAGCCCCCTAGCGGGGCCTACCAATGAGCAGTTCTTC. As protein: CASSPLAGPTNEQFF.

The V call is TRBV2, the J call TRBJ1-6; 11 nucleotides agree with TRBD1. Per the germline V gene, CDR1 is SNHLY and CDR2 is FYNNEI. V trimming: 2 bases; J trimming: 1 base; junction bases outside the gene matches: 7. The CDR3 is 19 amino acids. The DNA of the CDR3 is TGTGCCAGCAGTGAATCTCGGACAGGGGGCAGTTCCTATAATTCACCCCTCCACTTT. Its translation: CASSESRTGGSSYNSPLHF.

This clonotype occurred a few times. The rearrangement joins TRBV7-2 to TRBJ1-2; 9 nucleotides agree with TRBD1. This CDR3 comprises 18 residues. Germline V lookup: CDR1 SGHTA, CDR2 FQGNSA. V shed 2 bases, J shed 0 bases, and the junction held 10 bases outside the gene matches. The CDR3 protein is CASSLTTGGYVPNYGYTF. The CDR3 DNA is TGTGCCAGCAGCTTAACCACAGGGGGCTACGTACCTAACTATGGCTACACCTTC.

This clonotype was found a few times. This chain connects TRBV27 to TRBJ2-2; a possible D gene is TRBD2 (5 bases). CDR1 MNHEY and CDR2 SMNVEV come from the germline V gene (reference sequence). Trimming stripped 2 bases from V and 2 bases from J, with 9 bases between. The CDR3 runs to 15 residues. CDR3 coding DNA: TGTGCCAGCAGTTTAAGGGCGGGTAACACCGGGGAGCTGTTTTTT. This gives the protein CASSLRAGNTGELFF.

The V call is TRBV7-8, the J call TRBJ1-1; 7 nucleotides line up with TRBD1. This CDR3 has 14 residues. Germline trimming cut 2 bases from V and 5 bases from J; bases unmatched to any gene: 5. Germline V gene lookup returns CDR1 SGHVS and CDR2 FQNEAQ. The CDR3 DNA sequence: TGTGCCAGCAGCTTAATCTCAGGGGGTACTGAAGCTTTCTTT. Its translation is CASSLISGGTEAFF.

This clonotype has just a few counts. The rearrangement links TRBV12-3 or TRBV12-4 to TRBJ1-5, with D unclear. This CDR3 is 15 amino acids long. Trimming took off 6 bases at V and 0 bases at J, with 12 bases between the two ends. The CDR3 region has the DNA TGTGCCAGCAGCCCGTTTCCCTATAGCAATCAGCCCCAGCATTTT. This encodes CASSPFPYSNQPQHF.

The chain is built from TRBV6-6 and TRBJ1-4; no clear D gene. This CDR3 has 14 amino acids. The V end was cut by 2 bases, the J end by 7 bases, with 11 bases between. Germline lookup yields CDR1 MNHNY and CDR2 SVGAGI (reference sequence). In DNA form, the CDR3 reads TGTGCCAGCAGTTACGAGGCAGACCTTGAAAAACTGTTTTTT. It is translated as CASSYEADLEKLFF.

The chain links TRBV7-2 to TRBJ1-6; D is undetermined. Germline-derived CDR1 and CDR2 are SGHTA and FQGNSA. The CDR3 covers 13 residues. Between the trimmed V and J ends, which lost 1 base and 8 bases, there was a span of 6 bases. Written as DNA, the CDR3 is TGTGCCAGCAGCTTAGTTCCGTATTCACCCCTCCACTTT. Its translation is CASSLVPYSPLHF.

The table lists this clonotype with a few counts. The J gene is TRBJ1-1, the V gene TRBV5-1, with 9 bases lining up with TRBD1. The CDR3 extends over 14 amino acids. Germline V gives CDR1 SGHRS, CDR2 YFSETQ. V dropped 2 bases and J dropped 5; count of bases not matched to a gene: 4. The CDR3 DNA is TGCGCCAGCAGCTTCCGGACAGGGGAGACTGAAGCTTTCTTT. It translates to CASSFRTGETEAFF.

The table lists this clonotype with many counts. DNA for the CDR3: TGTGCCAGCAGAAGTAGACGGAATTATAATTCACCCCTCCACTTT. The encoded protein is CASRSRRNYNSPLHF. The chain recombines TRBV6-5 with TRBJ1-6; no definite D call. This CDR3 is built from 15 residues. Germline V lookup: CDR1 MNHEY, CDR2 SVGAGI. With 6 bases removed from V and 4 bases from J, the gap between germline ends came to 13 bases.

This clonotype was seen many times. CDR3 DNA: TGTGCCAGCAGCCCAGAGACAGGGGAGACCGGGGAGCTGTTTTTT. Its protein product is CASSPETGETGELFF. The chain has TRBV7-6 and TRBJ2-2, with 8 positions matching TRBD1. The CDR3 contains 15 residues. V trimming: 5 bases; J trimming: 5 bases; junction bases outside the gene matches: 7. Germline CDR1 reads SGHVS; CDR2 reads FNYEAQ.

The chain has TRBV7-9 and TRBJ1-1; D uncertain. Germline V gene lookup returns CDR1 SEHNR and CDR2 FQNEAQ (reference sequence). V was pared by 5 bases and J by 2 bases, with 15 bases between. The CDR3 covers 15 residues. CDR3 DNA sequence: TGTGCCAGCAGCCTTGGTCAGACTTTTAACACTGAAGCTTTCTTT. Protein sequence: CASSLGQTFNTEAFF.

This clonotype came up many times. The chain couples TRBV2 to TRBJ2-7; 11 bases line up with TRBD2. Losses at the gene ends were 8 bases for V and 4 bases for J; bases not matched to a gene: 4. Germline-derived CDR1 and CDR2 are SNHLY and FYNNEI. The CDR3 runs to 13 residues. The CDR3 region has the DNA TGTGCCAGCGGACTAGCGGGCGAGTACGAGCAGTACGTC. Its protein is CASGLAGEYEQYV.

The rearrangement links TRBV20-1 to TRBJ2-3, with a tentative D call TRBD2 (5 bases). V was pared by 1 base and J by 0 bases, with 11 bases between. Per germline, CDR1 DFQATT and CDR2 SNEGSKA (reference sequence). CDR3 length: 15 residues. The chain's CDR3 is CSARVAGHSTDTQYF. CDR3 bases: TGCAGTGCTAGAGTCGCGGGCCATAGCACAGATACGCAGTATTTT.

This clonotype appeared a few times. This rearrangement joins TRBV7-2 to TRBJ2-2; the D gene could be TRBD1 or TRBD2 (6 bases each). Germline values: CDR1 SGHTA, CDR2 FQGNSA. Trimming pared 5 bases from V and 2 bases from J, leaving 12 bases between. CDR3 size: 15 residues. The CDR3 DNA reads as TGTGCCAGCAGCCCGGGGGCCGCCAACACCGGGGAGCTGTTTTTT. Translation: CASSPGAANTGELFF.

This clonotype was counted between two and nine times. This chain joins TRBV5-5 and TRBJ2-1, with D possibly TRBD1 on 5 matching bases. V lost 0 bases to trimming and J lost 2 bases, with 12 bases between them. This CDR3 has 16 amino acids. The germline gives CDR1 SGHKS, CDR2 YYEKEE (reference sequence). CDR3 amino acids: CASSLDPGLTYNEQFF. CDR3 sequence (DNA): TGTGCCAGCAGCTTGGATCCAGGGCTTACCTACAATGAGCAGTTCTTC.

In its sample, this clonotype was seen a few times. This chain connects TRBV29-1 to TRBJ2-5; 11 nucleotides align to TRBD2. Germline V gene lookup returns CDR1 SQVTM and CDR2 ANQGSEA. This CDR3 contains 14 residues. With V trimmed by 5 bases and J by 5 bases, 7 bases remained unmatched. The CDR3 coding sequence is TGCAGCGTTAACCTAGCGGGGGGAGTCGAGACCCAGTACTTC. This gives the protein CSVNLAGGVETQYF.

This clonotype was counted only a few times. The CDR3 reads CSARGGGGSPLHF. In nucleotides, the CDR3 is TGCAGTGCTAGAGGGGGAGGCGGTTCACCCCTCCACTTT. The chain joins TRBV20-1 to TRBJ1-6; D is ambiguous. This CDR3 comprises 13 residues. Trimming pared 1 base from V and 9 bases from J, leaving 10 bases between. Germline CDR1 reads DFQATT; CDR2 reads SNEGSKA (reference sequence).